The 23 T cell receptor beta chains below all came from one sample that was sequenced in a study of low-dose radiotherapy and immunotherapy resistance in tumors. First-strand cDNA used TRAV- and TRBV-specific primers, covering alpha and beta chains. Using a constant-region primer together with a V-primer adapter, TCRs were subjected to 20 PCR cycles of amplification. TCRdb reanalysed the reads using MiXCR and keeps one entry per CDR3 protein. Here the sample spans about 60,000 distinct CDR3 sequences, roughly 24% being singletons. The time point was: before trial treatment. The source was PBMCs, collected before treatment. These receptors came from a male donor with prostate cancer.

This clonotype was counted at least ten times. CDR3 nucleotide sequence: TGTGCCAGCAGCTCCGGACTAGCGGGGGGACAAGAGACCCAGTACTTC. It encodes CASSSGLAGGQETQYF. The gene calls are TRBV7-3 and TRBJ2-5; 14 nucleotides align to TRBD2. CDR3 length equals 16 residues. Germline-derived CDR1 and CDR2 are SGHTA and FQGTGA. V trimming: 4 bases; J trimming: 2 bases; junction bases outside the gene matches: 3.

The chain uses TRBV7-8 and TRBJ1-2, with TRBD1 matching 9 bases. The junction had 9 bases not matched to a gene; V was cut back by 3 bases and J by 7 bases. The CDR3 is 15 residues long. Germline V lookup: CDR1 SGHVS, CDR2 FQNEAQ. The CDR3 nucleotides read TGTGCCAGCAGCTTCCGGGACAGGGACGCAAGTGGCTACACCTTC. Amino acids: CASSFRDRDASGYTF.

This clonotype was seen at least ten times. The chain joins TRBV10-1 to TRBJ2-5; TRBD1 matches at 8 bases. CDR1 is WNHNN, CDR2 SYGVQD, per germline (reference sequence). The CDR3 contains 15 residues. The V gene end was trimmed by 4 bases and the J gene end by 1 base; junction bases not matched to a gene: 5. The CDR3, as DNA: TGCGCCAGCAGTGGTCTCGGGACAGGCCAAGAGACCCAGTACTTC. Translating gives CASSGLGTGQETQYF.

This clonotype was found once. The chain carries TRBV7-8 and TRBJ2-5; D unresolved. Trimming removed 5 bases at V and 0 bases at J, with 10 bases between. The CDR3 is made up of 14 amino acids. Germline CDR1 SGHVS, CDR2 FQNEAQ. The CDR3 protein is CASSGPSNQETQYF. CDR3 DNA: TGTGCCAGCAGCGGACCATCCAACCAAGAGACCCAGTACTTC.

This clonotype showed up many times. J is TRBJ1-2 and V is TRBV13, with D perhaps matching TRBD1 (6 bases). CDR1 and CDR2 from the germline V gene are PRHDT and FYEKMQ (reference sequence). V lost 3 bases and J lost 7, with 24 bases in between. This CDR3 has 17 residues. The CDR3 DNA reads as TGTGCCAGCAGCTTTGGGAGCGGGACATCCTCTAGTGGTGGCTACACCTTC. This gives the protein CASSFGSGTSSSGGYTF.

This clonotype has at least ten counts. The genes are TRBV6-1 and TRBJ1-1; TRBD1 aligns across 8 bases. CDR3 length: 13 amino acids. CDR1 MNHNS and CDR2 SASEGT come from the germline V gene. The trim removed 6 bases at V and 10 bases at J, leaving 10 bases unmatched. CDR3 nucleotide sequence: TGTGCCAGCAGCTACGGACAGGGCCAAGGAGCTTTCTTT. It is translated as CASSYGQGQGAFF.

This clonotype is termed medium-sized. The chain employs TRBV20-1 and TRBJ2-1; 8 bases agree with TRBD2. There are 15 residues in the CDR3. The J segment lost 2 bases and the V segment lost 6 bases, leaving 9 bases of the junction unmatched. Per germline, CDR1 DFQATT and CDR2 SNEGSKA (reference sequence). The chain's CDR3 is CSAPQREPPYNEQFF. In DNA form, the CDR3 reads TGCAGTGCCCCTCAGCGGGAGCCCCCCTACAATGAGCAGTTCTTC.

This sequence joins TRBV28 and TRBJ1-5, with D possibly TRBD1 on 6 matching bases. Trimming left V 4 bases short and J 3 bases short, with 19 bases between. Germline V gene sequence: CDR1 MDHEN, CDR2 SYDVKM. The CDR3 consists of 17 residues. The DNA of the CDR3 is TGTGCCAGCAGTTCTTCCCGAGGACAGAGAAACAATCAGCCCCAGCATTTT. Encoded protein: CASSSSRGQRNNQPQHF.

CDR3 sequence reads: CASSLWRSAATGELFF. In DNA form, the CDR3 reads TGTGCCAGCAGTTTATGGAGGTCTGCGGCCACCGGGGAGCTGTTTTTT. This chain connects TRBV27 to TRBJ2-2; a weak D match, TRBD2 (5 bases). This CDR3 is 16 amino acids long. Germline V gene sequence: CDR1 MNHEY, CDR2 SMNVEV (reference sequence). V was cut by 1 base and J by 4 bases, with 13 bases left in between.

This clonotype was seen repeatedly, ten times or more. The chain links TRBV18 to TRBJ2-7; D uncertain. CDR1 is KGHSH, CDR2 LQKENI, per germline. The CDR3 has 14 amino acids. V was cut by 1 base and J by 5 bases, with 12 bases left in between. The CDR3 here is CASSPLGLGNEQYF. CDR3 nucleotides: TGTGCCAGCTCACCACTGGGGTTAGGAAACGAGCAGTACTTC. The complete variable domain, with remaining parts taken from reference TRBV18 and TRBJ2-7, reads NAGVMQNPRHLVRRRGQEARLRCSPMKGHSHVYWYRQLPEEGLKFMVYLQKENIIDESGMPKERFSAEFPKEGPSILRIQQVVRGDSAAYFCASSPLGLGNEQYFGPGTRLTVT.

This clonotype has a count of ten or more. The chain has TRBV19 and TRBJ2-2; 10 positions match TRBD1. The CDR3 runs 14 residues. Germline lookup yields CDR1 LNHDA and CDR2 SQIVND (reference sequence). The trim removed 6 bases at V and 5 bases at J, leaving 3 bases unmatched. CDR3 DNA sequence: TGTGCCAGTAGCCGGGACAGGGGAACCGGGGAGCTGTTTTTT. As protein: CASSRDRGTGELFF.

V usage is TRBV20-1 and J usage is TRBJ2-1; maybe TRBD2 (5 bases). V lost 3 bases, J lost 0 bases, and 12 bases lay in between. Looked up from germline, CDR1 is DFQATT and CDR2 is SNEGSKA (reference sequence). The CDR3 has 15 amino acids. The CDR3 sequence is CSASEGMGSYNEQFF. In DNA form, the CDR3 reads TGCAGTGCTAGCGAGGGAATGGGCTCCTACAATGAGCAGTTCTTC.

This clonotype was seen ten or more times. The chain carries TRBV12-3 or TRBV12-4 and TRBJ2-7; tentative D call: TRBD2 (5 bases). Trimming left V 1 base short and J 2 bases short, with 9 bases between. The CDR3 runs 14 residues. The CDR3 loop is CASSLGAGTYEQYF. CDR3 in DNA: TGTGCCAGCAGTTTAGGGGCGGGTACCTACGAGCAGTACTTC.

A word on this clonotype: Since a much larger clone is just one base distant, this may be a read error. The V call is TRBV6-1, the J call TRBJ2-1; 8 positions match TRBD2. Germline loops: CDR1 MNHNS, CDR2 SASEGT. Germline trimming cut 5 bases from V and 4 bases from J; bases unmatched to any gene: 7. The CDR3 has 15 residues. Written as DNA, the CDR3 is TGTGCCAGCAGTTACCAAGCGGGGGCATACAATGAGCAGTTCTTC. Protein: CASSYQAGAYNEQFF.

The chain has TRBV25-1 and TRBJ2-5; 7 bases line up with TRBD2. V lost 8 bases and J lost 4; bases outside the gene matches: 13. The CDR3 runs to 15 residues. CDR1 MGHDK and CDR2 SYGVNS come from the germline V gene. This CDR3 is CASSPWGGGGETQYF. CDR3 DNA sequence: TGTGCCAGCTCCCCCTGGGGGGGGGGAGGAGAGACCCAGTACTTC.

The chain uses TRBV20-1 and TRBJ2-7; a possible D gene is TRBD1 (5 bases). The CDR3 runs to 13 residues. CDR1 and CDR2 (germline): DFQATT, SNEGSKA (reference sequence). The V end lost 3 bases, the J end lost 6 bases, and 15 bases lay between the germline ends. The CDR3 protein is CSASRGSLVEQYF. For the CDR3, the DNA is TGCAGTGCTAGTAGGGGCAGCCTCGTCGAGCAGTACTTC.

Concerning this clonotype itself: With a far larger clone one base away, a read error is the likely cause. This chain connects TRBV11-2 to TRBJ2-7; 10 bases match TRBD2. V trimming: 4 bases; J trimming: 7 bases; junction bases outside the gene matches: 10. Germline assignment: CDR1 SGHAT and CDR2 FQNNGV. CDR3 length equals 15 residues. The CDR3 spells CASSSPGLAYNEQYF. CDR3 DNA sequence: TGTGCCAGCAGCTCCCCGGGACTAGCGTACAATGAGCAGTACTTC.

This clonotype was counted ten times or more. The chain joins TRBV28 to TRBJ2-1; possibly TRBD1 for D (6 bases). The CDR3 runs 16 residues. V was pared by 10 bases and J by 1 base, with 20 bases between. Per germline, CDR1 MDHEN and CDR2 SYDVKM. The CDR3 reads CATSPSGVSSYNEQFF. The CDR3 nucleotides read TGTGCCACCAGCCCCTCAGGGGTGTCTTCCTACAATGAGCAGTTCTTC.

The J gene is TRBJ2-1, the V gene TRBV6-2 or TRBV6-3, with 14 bases aligning to TRBD2. The CDR3 covers 15 residues. Losses at the gene ends were 6 bases for V and 8 bases for J; bases not matched to a gene: 6. Per germline, CDR1 MNHEY and CDR2 SVGEGT. For the CDR3, the DNA is TGTGCCAGCAGAACGGGACTAGCGGGAGCCCATGAGCAGTTCTTC. This codes for CASRTGLAGAHEQFF.

This clonotype was seen repeatedly, ten times or more. The chain couples TRBV7-2 to TRBJ2-1; unclear D gene. Looked up from germline, CDR1 is SGHTA and CDR2 is FQGNSA. The CDR3 runs 12 residues. V shed 1 base and J shed 9 bases, with 7 bases lying between them. Here the CDR3 reads CASSLGLTEQFF. The CDR3 DNA is TGTGCCAGCAGCTTAGGGTTAACTGAGCAGTTCTTC.

A note on this clonotype: A much larger clone lies one base from this, so it may be a read error. V and J are TRBV30 and TRBJ2-3, with 8 bases aligning to TRBD2. CDR1 GTSNPN and CDR2 SVGIG come from the germline V gene (reference sequence). This CDR3 has 16 amino acids. V dropped 0 bases and J dropped 4; count of bases not matched to a gene: 9. The CDR3 here is CAWSVPYRGGPDTQYF. The CDR3 coding sequence is TGTGCCTGGAGTGTACCTTATCGGGGGGGTCCAGATACGCAGTATTTT.

There are many counts of this clonotype. The J gene is TRBJ2-7, the V gene TRBV2; 7 positions match TRBD1. Germline V gene sequence: CDR1 SNHLY, CDR2 FYNNEI. The CDR3 has 13 residues. Trimming took 6 bases from V and 4 from J; bases not matched to a gene: 6. The CDR3 nucleotides read TGTGCCAGCAGCTCACAGGGGCGGTACGAGCAGTACTTC. Its translation: CASSSQGRYEQYF.

This clonotype was counted at least ten times. The chain combines TRBV5-1 with TRBJ2-3; 10 nucleotides line up with TRBD1. CDR1 is SGHRS, CDR2 YFSETQ, per germline. The CDR3 length is 15 residues. J gave up 6 bases and V 5 bases, and 9 bases lay outside the gene matches. The CDR3 loop reads CASRQTGGPADTQYF. DNA for the CDR3: TGCGCCAGCAGGCAGACAGGGGGCCCGGCTGATACGCAGTATTTT.